One T cell receptor beta chain is described in this entry. Its specificity is not known. In TCRdb, the 5' RACE reads were re-called with MiXCR into one record per CDR3 protein. This sample has 450,000 or so distinct CDR3 sequences, with 25% found just once. With 5 bases clipped from V and 2 bases from J, the junction kept 7 bases outside the gene matches. Germline CDR1 reads DFQATT; CDR2 reads SNEGSKA (reference sequence). The CDR3 runs 14 residues. The entry originates in a study of T-cell memory formation after mild COVID-19. Overall study results and limits: There was a balanced CD4/CD8 profile in clones contracting day 15 to 85, and later expanders leaned CD4+.

The V and J genes are TRBV20-1 and TRBJ2-7; 9 nucleotides line up with TRBD1. The receptor comes from an adult woman who had mild COVID-19 (a few samples of this study predate the infection). Cell type and time point are not known. Sequencing used PBMCs or a T cell subset sorted from them (not recorded which). CDR3 nucleotide sequence: TGCAGTGCTTCCGGGACAGGGAGGGCCTACGAGCAGTACTTC. It yields the protein CSASGTGRAYEQYF.